This record looks at one T cell receptor (beta chain) sequence and its context. The data derive from a study of blood T cell repertoires in COVID-19. In the study overall: PBMCs, B-cell-depleted T cells, or T cells were the source of the cDNA or gDNA that made up the material.

As processed by the authors: Reference gene primer amplification in the assay estimated nucleated cell counts. The data were produced by immunoSEQ multiplex PCR, yet TCRdb's version contains in-frame clones alone and is incomplete. D and trimming come from the DNA, and the V and J calls and clone size come from that table. The data show about 210,000 clones, 84% seen once. Participants were aged about 18 to 100 years from more than 20 US areas. Cohorts were based on clinical histories the participants reported. The V and J ends lost 5 bases and 2 bases respectively, with 17 bases between them. CDR3 length: 17 residues. Per the germline V gene, CDR1 is SGHRS and CDR2 is YFSETQ.

V and J are TRBV5-1 and TRBJ2-6, with a tentative D call TRBD2 (5 bases). The receptor comes from a woman in her 30s who had been exposed to COVID-19. Sequencing input: PBMCs or T cells enriched from blood (not recorded which). The CDR3 spells CASSYTSTAAGANVLTF. For the CDR3, the DNA is TGCGCCAGCAGTTACACTAGTACTGCTGCTGGGGCCAACGTCCTGACTTTC.